This T cell receptor beta chain appears in the sequencing data of a study of T cells in Graves' hyperthyroidism and ophthalmopathy. It was RNA transcripts that yielded the amplified TCR beta CDR3 regions. Using the HTBI primer set, a first-round RT-PCR was run on the TCR CDR3. TCRdb ran MiXCR on the multiplex PCR reads and lists one entry per CDR3 protein. The table lists roughly 300,000 distinct CDR3 sequences, roughly a fifth of them singletons. This clonotype was recorded many times. Out of roughly 10 ml of fresh peripheral blood came the PBMCs. The CDR3 has 14 amino acids. Germline V gene lookup returns CDR1 SQVTM and CDR2 ANQGSEA. V lost 7 bases and J 5 bases, leaving 17 bases between the germline ends.

Sequenced input: blood. The genes are TRBV29-1 and TRBJ2-2; D tentatively reads TRBD1 or TRBD2 (5 bases each). The receptor was derived from a woman in her forties or fifties with Graves' hyperthyroidism. The CDR3 loop is CSATGPISTGELFF. CDR3 DNA sequence: TGCAGCGCAACGGGACCCATAAGTACCGGGGAGCTGTTTTTT.